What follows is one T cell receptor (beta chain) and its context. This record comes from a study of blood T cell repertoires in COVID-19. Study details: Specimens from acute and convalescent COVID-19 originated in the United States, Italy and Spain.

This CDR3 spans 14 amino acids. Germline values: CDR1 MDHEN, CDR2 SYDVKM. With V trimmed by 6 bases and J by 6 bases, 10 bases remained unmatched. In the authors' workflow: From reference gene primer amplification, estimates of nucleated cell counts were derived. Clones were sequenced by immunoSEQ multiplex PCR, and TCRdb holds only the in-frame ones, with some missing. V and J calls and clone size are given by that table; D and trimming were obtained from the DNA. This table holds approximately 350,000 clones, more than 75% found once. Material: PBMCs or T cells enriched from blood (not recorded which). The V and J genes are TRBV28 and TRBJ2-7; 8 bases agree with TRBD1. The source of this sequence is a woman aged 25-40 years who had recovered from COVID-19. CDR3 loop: CASRSGGAVTEQYF. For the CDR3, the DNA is TGTGCCAGCAGGTCAGGGGGCGCGGTGACCGAGCAGTACTTC.